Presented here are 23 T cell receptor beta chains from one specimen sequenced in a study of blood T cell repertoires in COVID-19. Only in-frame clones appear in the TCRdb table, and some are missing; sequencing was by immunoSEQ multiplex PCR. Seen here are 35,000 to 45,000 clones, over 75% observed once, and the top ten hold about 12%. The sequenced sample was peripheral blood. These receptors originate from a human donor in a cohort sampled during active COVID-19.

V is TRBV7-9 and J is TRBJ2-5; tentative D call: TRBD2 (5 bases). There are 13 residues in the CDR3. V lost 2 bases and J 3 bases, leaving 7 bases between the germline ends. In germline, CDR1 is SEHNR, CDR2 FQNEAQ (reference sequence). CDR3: CASSLLGEETQYF. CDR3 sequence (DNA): TGTGCCAGCAGCTTATTGGGAGAAGAGACCCAGTACTTC.

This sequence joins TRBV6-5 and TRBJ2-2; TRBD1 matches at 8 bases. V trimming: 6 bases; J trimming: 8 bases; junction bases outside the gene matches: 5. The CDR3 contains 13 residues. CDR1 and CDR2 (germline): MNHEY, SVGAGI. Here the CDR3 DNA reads TGTGCCAGCAGGCGGACAGGGCGGGGGGAGCTGTTTTTT. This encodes CASRRTGRGELFF.

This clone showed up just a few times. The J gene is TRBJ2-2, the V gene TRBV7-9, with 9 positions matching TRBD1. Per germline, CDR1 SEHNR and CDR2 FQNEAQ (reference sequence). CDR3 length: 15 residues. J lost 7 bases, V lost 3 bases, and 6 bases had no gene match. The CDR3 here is CASSLWTGADGELFF. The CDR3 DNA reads TGTGCCAGCAGCTTGTGGACAGGGGCGGACGGGGAGCTGTTTTTT.

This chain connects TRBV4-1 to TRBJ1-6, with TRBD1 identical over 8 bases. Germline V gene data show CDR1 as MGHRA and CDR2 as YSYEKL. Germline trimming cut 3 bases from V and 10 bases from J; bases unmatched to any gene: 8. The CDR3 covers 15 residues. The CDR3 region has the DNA TGCGCCAGCAGCCAGGCCGGGACAGGCGGATCACCCCTCCACTTT. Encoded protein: CASSQAGTGGSPLHF.

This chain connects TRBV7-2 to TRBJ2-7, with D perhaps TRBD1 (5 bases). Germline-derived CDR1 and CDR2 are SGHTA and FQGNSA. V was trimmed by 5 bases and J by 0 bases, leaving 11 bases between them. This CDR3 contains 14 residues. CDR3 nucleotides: TGTGCCAGCAGCAGGGGTGAATCCTCCTACGAGCAGTACTTC. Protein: CASSRGESSYEQYF.

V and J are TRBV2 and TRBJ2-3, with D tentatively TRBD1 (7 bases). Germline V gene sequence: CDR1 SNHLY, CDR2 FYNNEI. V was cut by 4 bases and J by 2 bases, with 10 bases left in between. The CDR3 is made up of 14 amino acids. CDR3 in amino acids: CASSGGTVTDTQYF. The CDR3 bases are TGTGCCAGCAGTGGCGGGACAGTCACAGATACGCAGTATTTT. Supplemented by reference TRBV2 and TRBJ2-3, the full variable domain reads EPEVTQTPSHQVTQMGQEVILRCVPISNHLYFYWYRQILGQKVEFLVSFYNNEISEKSEIFDDQFSVERPDGSNFTLKIRSTKLEDSAMYFCASSGGTVTDTQYFGPGTRLTVL.

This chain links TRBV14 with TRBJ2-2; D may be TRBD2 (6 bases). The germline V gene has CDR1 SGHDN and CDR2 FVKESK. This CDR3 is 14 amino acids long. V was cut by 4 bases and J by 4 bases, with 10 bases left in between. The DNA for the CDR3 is TGTGCCAGCAGCCGAATCGGGGGCACCGGGGAGCTGTTTTTT. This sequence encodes CASSRIGGTGELFF.

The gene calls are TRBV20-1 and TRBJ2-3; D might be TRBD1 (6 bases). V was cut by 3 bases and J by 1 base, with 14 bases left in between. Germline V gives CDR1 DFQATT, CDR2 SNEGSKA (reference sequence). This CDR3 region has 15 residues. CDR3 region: CSASRLSGGTDTQYF. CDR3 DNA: TGCAGTGCTAGTCGCCTCTCAGGGGGCACAGATACGCAGTATTTT.

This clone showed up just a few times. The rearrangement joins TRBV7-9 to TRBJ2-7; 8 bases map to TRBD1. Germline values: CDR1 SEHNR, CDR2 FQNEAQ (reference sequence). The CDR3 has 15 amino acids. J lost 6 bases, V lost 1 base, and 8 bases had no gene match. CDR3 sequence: CASSLVGTGDFEQYF. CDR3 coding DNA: TGTGCCAGCAGCTTAGTAGGGACAGGAGACTTCGAGCAGTACTTC.

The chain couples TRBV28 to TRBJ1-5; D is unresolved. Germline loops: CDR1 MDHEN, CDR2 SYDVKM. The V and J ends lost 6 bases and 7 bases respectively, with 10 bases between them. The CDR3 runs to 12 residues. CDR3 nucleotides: TGTGCCAGCAGGTCCCCCCAACAGCCCCAGCATTTT. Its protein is CASRSPQQPQHF.

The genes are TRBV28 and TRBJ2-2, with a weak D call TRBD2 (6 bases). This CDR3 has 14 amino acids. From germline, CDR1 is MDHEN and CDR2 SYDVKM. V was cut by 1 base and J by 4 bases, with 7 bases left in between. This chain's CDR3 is CASSLYGGTGELFF. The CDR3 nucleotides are TGTGCCAGCAGTTTATACGGGGGCACCGGGGAGCTGTTTTTT.

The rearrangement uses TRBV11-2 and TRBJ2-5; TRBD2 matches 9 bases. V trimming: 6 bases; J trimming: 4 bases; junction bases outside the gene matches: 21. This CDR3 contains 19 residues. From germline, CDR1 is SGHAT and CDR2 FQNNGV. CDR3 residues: CASSSGGIRGPGMRETQYF. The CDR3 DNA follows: TGTGCCAGCAGTAGCGGGGGCATACGGGGGCCGGGTATGAGAGAGACCCAGTACTTC.

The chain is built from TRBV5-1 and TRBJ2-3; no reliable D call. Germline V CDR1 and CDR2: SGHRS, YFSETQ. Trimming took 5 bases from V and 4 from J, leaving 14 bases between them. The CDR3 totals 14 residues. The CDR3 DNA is TGCGCCAGCAGTGGTGCGTCGGCGGCAGATACGCAGTATTTT. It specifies CASSGASAADTQYF.

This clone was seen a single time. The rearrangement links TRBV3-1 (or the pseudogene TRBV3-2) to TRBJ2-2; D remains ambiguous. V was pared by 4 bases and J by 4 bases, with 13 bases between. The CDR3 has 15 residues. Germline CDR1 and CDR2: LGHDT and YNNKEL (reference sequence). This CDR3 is CASSPLITGTGELFF. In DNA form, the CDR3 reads TGTGCCAGCAGCCCGCTCATCACGGGCACCGGGGAGCTGTTTTTT.

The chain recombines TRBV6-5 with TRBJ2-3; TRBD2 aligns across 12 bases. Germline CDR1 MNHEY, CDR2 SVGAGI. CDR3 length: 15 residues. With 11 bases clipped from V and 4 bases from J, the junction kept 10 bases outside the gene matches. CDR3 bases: TGTGCCGGCCGTCGGACTAGCGGGGTCTCAGATACGCAGTATTTT. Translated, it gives CAGRRTSGVSDTQYF.

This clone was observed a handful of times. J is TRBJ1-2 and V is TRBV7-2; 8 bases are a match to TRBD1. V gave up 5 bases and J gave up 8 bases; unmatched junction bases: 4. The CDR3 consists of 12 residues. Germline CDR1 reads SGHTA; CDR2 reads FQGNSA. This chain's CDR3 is CASSISGGGYTF. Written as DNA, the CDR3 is TGTGCCAGCAGCATCTCAGGGGGCGGCTACACCTTC.

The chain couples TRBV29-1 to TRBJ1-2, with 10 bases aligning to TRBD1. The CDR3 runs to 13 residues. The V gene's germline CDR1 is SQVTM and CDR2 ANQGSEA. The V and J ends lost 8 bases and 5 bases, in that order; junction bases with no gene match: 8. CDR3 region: CSCRTGGEYGYTF. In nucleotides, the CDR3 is TGCAGCTGTAGGACAGGGGGTGAATATGGCTACACCTTC.

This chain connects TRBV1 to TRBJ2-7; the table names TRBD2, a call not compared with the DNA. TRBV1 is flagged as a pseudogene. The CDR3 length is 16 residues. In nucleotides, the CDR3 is TGCACCAGCAGCCGGTTCCCTGGGGAGGAGGATTACGAGCAGTACTTC. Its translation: CTSSRFPGEEDYEQYF.

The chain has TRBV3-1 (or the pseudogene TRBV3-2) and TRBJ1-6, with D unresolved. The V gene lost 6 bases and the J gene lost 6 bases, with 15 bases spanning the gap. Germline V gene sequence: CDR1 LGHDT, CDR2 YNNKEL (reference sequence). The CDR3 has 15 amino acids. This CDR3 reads CASRSRVYGNSPLHF. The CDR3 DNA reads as TGTGCCAGCAGATCGAGGGTTTACGGTAATTCACCCCTCCACTTT.

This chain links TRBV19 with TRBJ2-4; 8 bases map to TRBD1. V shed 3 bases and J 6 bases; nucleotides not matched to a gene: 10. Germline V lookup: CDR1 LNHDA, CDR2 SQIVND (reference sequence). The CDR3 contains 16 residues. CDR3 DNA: TGTGCCAGTAGTATTGGCGGCAGGGGGCTGGGAAACATTCAGTACTTC. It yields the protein CASSIGGRGLGNIQYF.

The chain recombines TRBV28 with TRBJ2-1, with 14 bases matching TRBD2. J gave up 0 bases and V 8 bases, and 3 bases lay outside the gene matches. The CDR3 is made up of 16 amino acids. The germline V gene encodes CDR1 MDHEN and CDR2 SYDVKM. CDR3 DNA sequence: TGTGCCAGCCGGACTAGCGGGGGGAGCTCCTACAATGAGCAGTTCTTC. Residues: CASRTSGGSSYNEQFF. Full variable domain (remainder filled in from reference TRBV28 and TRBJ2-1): DVKVTQSSRYLVKRTGEKVFLECVQDMDHENMFWYRQDPGLGLRLIYFSYDVKMKEKGDIPEGYSVSREKKERFSLILESASTNQTSMYLCASRTSGGSSYNEQFFGPGTRLTVL.

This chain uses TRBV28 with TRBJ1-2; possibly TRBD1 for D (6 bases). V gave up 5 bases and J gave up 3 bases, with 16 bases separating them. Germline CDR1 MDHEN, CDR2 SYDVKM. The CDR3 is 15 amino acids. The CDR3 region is CASSRTASTYYGYTF. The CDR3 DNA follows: TGTGCCAGCAGTCGGACAGCCAGTACGTACTATGGCTACACCTTC.

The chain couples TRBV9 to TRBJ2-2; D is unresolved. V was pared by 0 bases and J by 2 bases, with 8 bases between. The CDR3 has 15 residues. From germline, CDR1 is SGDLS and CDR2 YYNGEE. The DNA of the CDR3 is TGTGCCAGCAGCGTAGGAGCAGGTAACACCGGGGAGCTGTTTTTT. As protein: CASSVGAGNTGELFF.